This entry is about one TCR beta chain. In the authors' workflow: It was from reference gene primer amplification that nucleated cell counts were estimated. TCRdb's copy holds only in-frame clones and misses some; the assay was immunoSEQ multiplex PCR. V, J and clone size reflect that table, while D and trimming were determined from the DNA. The table lists about 86,000 clones, 75% to 90% of them singletons, with over 0.95% in the top ten. The data derive from a study of blood T cell repertoires in COVID-19. The wider study: Samples taken during acute and convalescent COVID-19 were collected in the United States, Italy and Spain. PBMCs, B-cell-depleted T cells, or T cells were the source of the cDNA or gDNA that made up the material.

The CDR3 has 17 amino acids. The germline V gene has CDR1 SGHNT and CDR2 YENEEA. J lost 3 bases, V lost 4 bases, and 11 bases had no gene match. This sequence was found in a human donor in a cohort sampled during active COVID-19. What was sequenced was peripheral blood. This chain joins TRBV11-3 and TRBJ2-5, with 10 bases matching TRBD2. CDR3 sequence (DNA): TGTGCCAGCAGCTCCAGACTAGCGGGCCTACTCGAAGAGACCCAGTACTTC. This codes for CASSSRLAGLLEETQYF.